These 11 T cell receptor beta chains were all obtained from the same sample, sequenced in a study of control samples from healthy donors and cancer patients. TCRdb's copy holds only in-frame clones and misses some; the assay was immunoSEQ multiplex PCR. Of 100,000 to 150,000 clones in the sample, roughly 92% were seen once. Material for sequencing was blood. The receptor set was obtained from a man younger than 35 in good health.

The V and J genes are TRBV14 and TRBJ1-1; D unclear. Germline V gene lookup returns CDR1 SGHDN and CDR2 FVKESK. With 2 bases removed from V and 0 bases from J, the gap between germline ends came to 13 bases. The CDR3 length is 16 residues. CDR3 protein: CASSQLGTPVNTEAFF. CDR3 nucleotides: TGTGCCAGCAGCCAATTGGGCACCCCCGTGAACACTGAAGCTTTCTTT.

V usage is TRBV5-1 and J usage is TRBJ2-3; no clear D. V dropped 4 bases and J dropped 6 bases, with 6 bases sitting between them. CDR1 SGHRS and CDR2 YFSETQ come from the germline V gene. The CDR3 covers 11 residues. The CDR3 is CASSQEDTQYF. The CDR3 coding sequence is TGCGCCAGCAGCCAAGAGGATACGCAGTATTTT. The full variable domain, in which reference TRBV5-1 and TRBJ2-3 provide the parts outside the CDR3, is KAGVTQTPRYLIKTRGQQVTLSCSPISGHRSVSWYQQTPGQGLQFLFEYFSETQRNKGNFPGRFSGRQFSNSRSEMNVSTLELGDSALYLCASSQEDTQYFGPGTRLTVL.

In nucleotides, the CDR3 is TGTGCCAGCAGCTGGGGGACTCCCGGAGGGGAGACCCAGTACTTC. Protein: CASSWGTPGGETQYF. The V gene is TRBV7-2, the J gene TRBJ2-5, with a tentative D call TRBD2 (6 bases). Germline assignment: CDR1 SGHTA and CDR2 FQGNSA. This CDR3 region has 15 residues. V lost 4 bases, J lost 5 bases, and 17 bases lay in between.

This clone was seen just once. The genes are TRBV29-1 and TRBJ2-5, with TRBD1 identical over 7 bases. Trimming took 8 bases from V and 7 from J; bases not matched to a gene: 10. The germline gives CDR1 SQVTM, CDR2 ANQGSEA. This CDR3 has 12 residues. CDR3 nucleotide sequence: TGCAGCACAAACAGGGGTTCGGGGACCCAGTACTTC. This translates into CSTNRGSGTQYF.

This sequence joins TRBV4-1 and TRBJ2-4; 11 positions agree with TRBD2. CDR1 is MGHRA and CDR2 is YSYEKL in the germline V gene. This CDR3 spans 18 amino acids. V shed 3 bases, J shed 4 bases, and the junction held 11 bases outside the gene matches. CDR3 residues: CASSQGQASGGRKNIQYF. The DNA for the CDR3 is TGCGCCAGCAGCCAGGGCCAGGCTAGCGGGGGGCGGAAAAACATTCAGTACTTC.

The J gene is TRBJ1-1, the V gene TRBV19, with a tentative D call TRBD1 (6 bases). The germline V gene has CDR1 LNHDA and CDR2 SQIVND (reference sequence). The V end lost 6 bases, the J end lost 5 bases, and 16 bases lay between the germline ends. The CDR3 runs 14 residues. The CDR3 region is CASRGTHWGTEAFF. The CDR3 bases are TGTGCCAGTAGGGGGACACATTGGGGGACTGAAGCTTTCTTT. Together with reference TRBV19 and TRBJ1-1, the CDR3 gives the full variable domain: DGGITQSPKYLFRKEGQNVTLSCEQNLNHDAMYWYRQDPGQGLRLIYYSQIVNDFQKGDIAEGYSVSREKKESFPLTVTSAQKNPTAFYLCASRGTHWGTEAFFGQGTRLTVV.

The J gene is TRBJ2-7, the V gene TRBV7-9, with no clear D. Trimming pared 5 bases from V and 0 bases from J, leaving 5 bases between. Germline V gene lookup returns CDR1 SEHNR and CDR2 FQNEAQ (reference sequence). The CDR3 runs to 12 residues. The CDR3 DNA is TGTGCCAGCAGCAAAGACTCCTACGAGCAGTACTTC. Translation gives CASSKDSYEQYF.

The rearrangement uses TRBV12-3 or TRBV12-4 and TRBJ2-5; D gene unclear. Trimming shortened V by 3 bases and J by 5 bases, and 7 bases separated the two germline ends. The CDR3 spans 12 residues. The CDR3, as DNA: TGTGCCAGCAGTTTGCTCCCGGAGACCCAGTACTTC. It translates to CASSLLPETQYF.

The chain links TRBV27 to TRBJ1-2, with 9 positions matching TRBD1. Per germline, CDR1 MNHEY and CDR2 SMNVEV (reference sequence). Losses at the gene ends were 3 bases for V and 1 base for J; bases not matched to a gene: 3. The CDR3 totals 15 residues. This CDR3 reads CASSLGTGINYGYTF. As DNA, the CDR3 is TGTGCCAGCAGTTTGGGGACAGGGATTAACTATGGCTACACCTTC.

The chain is built from TRBV12-3 or TRBV12-4 and TRBJ1-4, with unresolved D. Trimming left V 1 base short and J 15 bases short, with 12 bases between. The CDR3 extends over 12 amino acids. The CDR3 loop reads CASSLGSVEVFF. Here the CDR3 DNA reads TGTGCCAGCAGTTTAGGGTCCGTTGAGGTGTTTTTT.

The chain is built from TRBV6-5 and TRBJ1-4, with D uncertain. The V and J ends lost 2 bases and 8 bases respectively, with 15 bases between them. Per germline, CDR1 MNHEY and CDR2 SVGAGI. The CDR3 length is 15 residues. This chain's CDR3 is CASSYVGVGREKLFF. The CDR3 DNA follows: TGTGCCAGCAGTTACGTGGGCGTGGGTCGGGAAAAACTGTTTTTT.